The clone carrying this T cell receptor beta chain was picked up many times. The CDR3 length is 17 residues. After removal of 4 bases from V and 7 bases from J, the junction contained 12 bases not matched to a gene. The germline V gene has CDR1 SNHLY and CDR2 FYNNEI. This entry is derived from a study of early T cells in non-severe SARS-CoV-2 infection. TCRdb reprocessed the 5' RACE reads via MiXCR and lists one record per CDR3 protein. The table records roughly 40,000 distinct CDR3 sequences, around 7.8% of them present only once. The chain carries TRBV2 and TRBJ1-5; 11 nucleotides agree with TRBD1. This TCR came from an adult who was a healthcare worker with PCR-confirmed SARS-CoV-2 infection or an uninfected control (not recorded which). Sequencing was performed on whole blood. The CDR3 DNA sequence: TGTGCCAGCAGTGGGACAGGGGGCAGATCTTCGGGGCAGCCCCAGCATTTT. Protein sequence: CASSGTGGRSSGQPQHF.